This T cell receptor (beta chain) was identified in a study of control samples from healthy donors and cancer patients. The data were produced by immunoSEQ multiplex PCR, yet TCRdb's version contains in-frame clones alone and is incomplete. This table holds about 40,000 clones, around nine tenths found once. The CDR3 is 16 residues long. V lost 6 bases to trimming and J lost 4 bases; unmatched junction nucleotides: 14. Germline loops: CDR1 LGHNA, CDR2 YSLEER. The sequencing sample was made of blood. This sequence originates from a woman aged 45-65 years in good health. The rearrangement joins TRBV4-3 to TRBJ2-7, with TRBD1 matching 8 bases. CDR3 nucleotides: TGCGCCAGCAGGGCTACGGCGTCCAGGGGGCTGTACGAGCAGTACTTC. Amino acid sequence: CASRATASRGLYEQYF.